This T cell receptor beta chain was identified in a study of identical twins. General study results and limits: Among beta out-of-frame sequences, excess sharing between twins appeared weaker. Models, which agreed with sharing between unrelated individuals, nonetheless underestimated the out-of-frame TCR alpha sharing seen in monozygotic twins. Twin-shared out-of-frame alpha sequences were enriched for low generation probability.

Addition of a universal primer site occurred through template switching, and cDNA carried unique molecular identifiers. Each CDR3 protein is one row after TCRdb ran MiXCR on the 5' RACE reads. The repertoire holds 1.5 million to 2 million distinct CDR3 sequences, with 32% as singletons. As concerns this clonotype: Its antigen remains unknown.

The CDR3 covers 16 residues. V was cut by 6 bases and J by 6 bases, with 21 bases left in between. J is TRBJ1-5 and V is TRBV12-3 or TRBV12-4, with a possible D match to TRBD1 (5 bases). This TCR derives from a newborn girl in good health. The sequencing sample was made of cord blood. The CDR3 DNA follows: TGTGCCAGCAGATCGGGCCTGTTCGGGGGGTTTCAGCCCCAGCATTTT. Translation gives CASRSGLFGGFQPQHF.